A selection of T cell receptor beta chains follows, all from one sample in a study of beta chain features in type 1 diabetes. The data were produced by immunoSEQ multiplex PCR, yet TCRdb's version contains in-frame clones alone and is incomplete. The sample yields around 150,000 clones, about 7% seen once. Sequenced material: central memory CD4+ T cells from blood. These TCRs come from a woman under 40 in good health. The CDR3 runs from the conserved cysteine through the conserved F or W. The D gene is left open where the match is weak. Only some rows state a clone size, as once, few, many or a class for expanded clones.

V	size	J	D	DNA	CDR3
TRBV7-9	many	TRBJ1-2	-	TGTGCCAGCAGCGGCGGGCGGAAAGCCCTCAACTATGGCTACACCTTC	CASSGGRKALNYGYTF
TRBV9	few	TRBJ1-5	-	TGTGCCAGCAGCGAGGGGCAGGGCAATCAGCCCCAGCATTTT	CASSEGQGNQPQHF
TRBV4-2	-	TRBJ1-5	TRBD1	TGTGCCAGCAGCCAGGACAGGGAAGTGGATCAGCCCCAGCATTTT	CASSQDREVDQPQHF
TRBV5-1	-	TRBJ2-7	TRBD1	TGCGCCCCCGGGACAGGTGTCTACGAGCAGTACTTC	CAPGTGVYEQYF
TRBV2	-	TRBJ2-2	-	TGTGCCAGCAGTGAACTGGGGCCTGAAAACACCGGGGAGCTGTTTTTT	CASSELGPENTGELFF
TRBV7-2	few	TRBJ2-3	TRBD2	TGTGCCAGCAGCCGACTAGCGTCTCCTAGCACAGATACGCAGTATTTT	CASSRLASPSTDTQYF
TRBV6-1	-	TRBJ1-2	TRBD1	TGTGCCAGCACTTGGGACAGGGGAGGCTACACCTTC	CASTWDRGGYTF
TRBV7-8	few	TRBJ1-2	-	TGTGCCAGCAGCTTAGGGAGGGGATCTAACTATGGCTACACCTTC	CASSLGRGSNYGYTF
TRBV6-6	-	TRBJ1-1	-	TGTGCCAGCCAAGACGGGAGGACTAAAGCTTTCTTT	CASQDGRTKAFF
TRBV5-1	-	TRBJ1-1	-	TGCGCCAGCAGCCCCGGCGGGAACACTGAAGCTTTCTTT	CASSPGGNTEAFF
TRBV30	-	TRBJ2-4	TRBD2	TGTGCCTGGAGCGGGGGTGGACTAGCGGGAGGGGGCGTTCGGAACATTCAGTACTTC	CAWSGGGLAGGGVRNIQYF
TRBV5-4	-	TRBJ2-3	-	TGTGCCAGCACCCCCCTCGGGGGGCGTGATACGCAGTATTTT	CASTPLGGRDTQYF
TRBV4-3	many	TRBJ2-6	-	TGCGCCAGCAGCCAAGATATCGGGGCTGGGGCCAACGTCCTGACTTTC	CASSQDIGAGANVLTF
TRBV28	-	TRBJ1-1	-	TGTGCCAGCAGTTTATGGGGAGCGAGCGAGACTGAAGCTTTCTTT	CASSLWGASETEAFF
TRBV6-6	few	TRBJ1-4	-	TGTGCCAGCAGTTACTGGGCAGGGGATGAAAAACTGTTTTTT	CASSYWAGDEKLFF
TRBV5-6	few	TRBJ1-2	-	TGTGCCAGCAGCTTAGACAGAACTAACTATGGCTACACCTTC	CASSLDRTNYGYTF
TRBV28	few	TRBJ2-3	TRBD1	TGTGCCAGCAGTTTCGCCGGGACAGGGGTCGATACGCAGTATTTT	CASSFAGTGVDTQYF
TRBV4-2	few	TRBJ2-3	TRBD2	TGTGCCAGCAGCCAAGCCTCTCTAGCGGGAGTTACTTCAGATACGCAGTATTTT	CASSQASLAGVTSDTQYF
TRBV6-6	-	TRBJ2-1	TRBD2	TGTGCCAGCAGAATAACTGGACTAGCGGGAGTGAATGAGCAGTTCTTC	CASRITGLAGVNEQFF
TRBV6-5	-	TRBJ2-7	-	TGTGCCAGCAGTTACTCGAGACTTACGAATTCCTACGAGCAGTACTTC	CASSYSRLTNSYEQYF
TRBV5-4	few	TRBJ1-2	TRBD1	TGTGCCAGCAGCTTTGACAGGGGGCTCGGCGGCTACACCTTC	CASSFDRGLGGYTF
TRBV5-1	few	TRBJ1-2	TRBD1	TGCGCCAGCAGCTTGAGGACAGGGGGCGAAAACAACTATGGCTACACCTTC	CASSLRTGGENNYGYTF
TRBV19	few	TRBJ2-7	TRBD2	TGTGCCAGTAGTCCGAGGACTAGCGGCTACGAGCAGTACTTC	CASSPRTSGYEQYF
TRBV4-2	few	TRBJ2-2	-	TGTGCCAGCAGCCAGGGGCAGGGTCCCACCGGGGAGCTGTTTTTT	CASSQGQGPTGELFF
TRBV9	many	TRBJ1-3	-	TGTGCCAGCAGCGTAGATGCGGTCTCTGGAAACACCATATATTTT	CASSVDAVSGNTIYF
TRBV30	few	TRBJ1-5	TRBD1	TGTGCCTGGAGTAACAGGGGTAATCAGCCCCAGCATTTT	CAWSNRGNQPQHF
TRBV18	few	TRBJ1-1	-	TGTGCCAGCTCACCATGGCAGATGAACACTGAAGCTTTCTTT	CASSPWQMNTEAFF
TRBV18	-	TRBJ2-1	-	TGTGCCACCTCACCCAATTCGGATGAGCAGTTCTTC	CATSPNSDEQFF
TRBV28	few	TRBJ1-4	TRBD1	TGTGCCAGCAGTGGGGCGGGACAGAATAATGAAAAACTGTTTTTT	CASSGAGQNNEKLFF
TRBV19	-	TRBJ2-2	TRBD2	TGTGCCAGTACCCTGCTACGGGGGGGCTTCACCGGGGAGCTGTTTTTT	CASTLLRGGFTGELFF
TRBV28	-	TRBJ2-1	-	TGTGCCAGCAGTTCACCCTCATGGTCTAGCACCGTCTACAATGAGCAGTTCTTC	CASSSPSWSSTVYNEQFF
TRBV19	many	TRBJ1-3	-	TGTGCCAGTAGCGGGGAGCCGTGGAACACCATATATTTT	CASSGEPWNTIYF
TRBV5-1	few	TRBJ2-5	TRBD1	TGCGCCAGCAGCTCTGGGACAGGACAAGAGACCCAGTACTTC	CASSSGTGQETQYF
TRBV9	few	TRBJ1-2	-	TGTGCCAGCAGCGCTCCCCTGGGCAGTGAGTACACCTTC	CASSAPLGSEYTF
TRBV28	few	TRBJ2-5	TRBD2	TGTGCCAGCAGTTTTCAGCGGGAGAAAGGAGAGACCCAGTACTTC	CASSFQREKGETQYF
TRBV7-6	many	TRBJ1-2	TRBD1	TGTGCCAGCAGCTTAGGGACAGGGTATGGCTACACCTTC	CASSLGTGYGYTF
TRBV18	-	TRBJ1-1	-	TGTGCCAGCTCACCGCGCCGGGGAGACACTGAAGCTTTCTTT	CASSPRRGDTEAFF
TRBV4-2	-	TRBJ2-3	TRBD2	TGTGCCAGCAGCCAAGTGGGGGCTAGCGGGAGCCTAGATACGCAGTATTTT	CASSQVGASGSLDTQYF
TRBV4-2	-	TRBJ2-6	TRBD2	TGTGCCAGCAGCCAGCTAGCGGGAGCGTCAACTGGGGCCAACGTCCTGACTTTC	CASSQLAGASTGANVLTF
TRBV9	few	TRBJ1-2	-	TGTGCCAGCAGCGCCGAGGGTTATGGCTACACCTTC	CASSAEGYGYTF
TRBV23-1	few	TRBJ1-5	-	TGCGCCAGCAGTCGGGGGGATAAAGTTGGAGGCAATCAGCCCCAGCATTTT	CASSRGDKVGGNQPQHF
TRBV7-9	few	TRBJ2-2	TRBD1	TGTGCCAGCAGCTTTACCGGGACAGGGAACACCGGGGAGCTGTTTTTT	CASSFTGTGNTGELFF
TRBV4-3	few	TRBJ2-2	-	TGCGCCAGCAGCCAAGATCCGGACACCGGGGAGCTGTTTTTT	CASSQDPDTGELFF
TRBV7-2	-	TRBJ2-5	TRBD1	TGTGCCAGCAGCCCGGGGACAGGGCAAGAGACCCAGTACTTC	CASSPGTGQETQYF
TRBV30	many	TRBJ2-7	-	TGTGCCTGTACAGGGAGCACCTACGAGCAGTACTTC	CACTGSTYEQYF
TRBV7-2	many	TRBJ1-2	-	TGTGCCAGCAGCCAGACAGCACATGGCTACACCTTC	CASSQTAHGYTF
TRBV28	few	TRBJ2-5	TRBD2	TGTGCCAGCAGTTTGTGGACTAGCGGGGTATCCGCCGAGGAGACCCAGTACTTC	CASSLWTSGVSAEETQYF
TRBV30	-	TRBJ1-1	-	TGTGCCTTCGCCAGGTACACTGAAGCTTTCTTT	CAFARYTEAFF
TRBV7-2	-	TRBJ2-3	-	TGTGCCAGCAGCTTAATAGGGGGACCCGGCACAGATACGCAGTATTTT	CASSLIGGPGTDTQYF
TRBV28	-	TRBJ2-3	-	TGTGCCAGCAGTTTGGGCAGGGCGGGCACAGATACGCAGTATTTT	CASSLGRAGTDTQYF
TRBV28	-	TRBJ2-2	TRBD1	TGTGCCAGCAGTTTACCCGATGTTGGGACAGCGAACACCGGGGAGCTGTTTTTT	CASSLPDVGTANTGELFF
TRBV27	few	TRBJ2-5	-	TGTGCCAGCAGTTTATCAAGGCTAGAAGAGACCCAGTACTTC	CASSLSRLEETQYF